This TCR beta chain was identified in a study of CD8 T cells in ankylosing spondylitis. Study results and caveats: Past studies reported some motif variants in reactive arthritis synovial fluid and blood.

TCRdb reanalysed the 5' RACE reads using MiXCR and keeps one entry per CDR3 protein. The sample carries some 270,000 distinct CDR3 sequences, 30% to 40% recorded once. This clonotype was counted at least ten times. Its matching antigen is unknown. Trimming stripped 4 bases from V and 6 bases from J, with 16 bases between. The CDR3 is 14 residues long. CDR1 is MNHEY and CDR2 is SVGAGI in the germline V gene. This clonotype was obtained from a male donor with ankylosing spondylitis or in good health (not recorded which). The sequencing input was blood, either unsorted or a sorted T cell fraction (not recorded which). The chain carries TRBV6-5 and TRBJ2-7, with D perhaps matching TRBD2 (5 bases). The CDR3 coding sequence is TGTGCCAGCAGTTCCCGGACGGACTTTAGCGAGCAGTACTTC. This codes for CASSSRTDFSEQYF.